This TCR beta chain emerged from a study of blood T cell repertoires in COVID-19. About the study: COVID-19 samples, acute and convalescent, were from the United States, Italy and Spain.

Assay used: immunoSEQ multiplex PCR; TCRdb lists only in-frame clones, some missing. The sample shows approximately 110,000 clones, 70% to 90% of them seen only once. Looked up from germline, CDR1 is SGHNT and CDR2 is YENEEA. The trim removed 1 base at V and 1 base at J, leaving 7 bases unmatched. The CDR3 is made up of 16 amino acids. J is TRBJ2-7 and V is TRBV11-3; 7 bases are a match to TRBD1. This TCR was sampled from a human donor in a cohort sampled during active COVID-19. Input material: peripheral blood. As DNA, the CDR3 is TGTGCCAGCAGCTTAGGGACAGGTCGATCTTCCTACGAGCAGTACTTC. It yields the protein CASSLGTGRSSYEQYF.